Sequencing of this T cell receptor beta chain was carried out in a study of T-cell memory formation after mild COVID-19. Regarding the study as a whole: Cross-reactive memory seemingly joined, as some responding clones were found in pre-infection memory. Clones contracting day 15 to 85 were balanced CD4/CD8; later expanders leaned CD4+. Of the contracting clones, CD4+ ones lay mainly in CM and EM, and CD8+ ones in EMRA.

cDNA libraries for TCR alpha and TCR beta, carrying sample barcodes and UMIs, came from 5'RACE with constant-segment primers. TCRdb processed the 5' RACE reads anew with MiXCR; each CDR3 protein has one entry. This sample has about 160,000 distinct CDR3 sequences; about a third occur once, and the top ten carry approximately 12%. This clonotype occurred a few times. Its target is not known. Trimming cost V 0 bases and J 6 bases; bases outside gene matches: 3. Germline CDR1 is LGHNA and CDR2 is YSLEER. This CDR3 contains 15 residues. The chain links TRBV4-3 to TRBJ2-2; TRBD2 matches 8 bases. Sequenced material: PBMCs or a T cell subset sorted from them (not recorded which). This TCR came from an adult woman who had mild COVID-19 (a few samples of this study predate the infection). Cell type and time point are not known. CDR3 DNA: TGCGCCAGCAGCCAAGAGGGCGGGAGGTCCGGGGAGCTGTTTTTT. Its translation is CASSQEGGRSGELFF.